The 7 T cell receptor beta chains below were found in one sample sequenced in a study of T cells after yellow fever vaccination (dated by TCRdb to about 2019). Sample treatment or condition, as interpreted from the label and publication: live attenuated yellow fever vaccine strain. Libraries were built with 5' RACE. For sequencing, an Illumina NovaSeq 6000 was employed. TCRdb cleaned the public reads at Q25 with fastp, built clones with MiXCR and kept in-frame beta chains. Identical CDR3 protein sequences are pooled into one entry, listed with their most common genes and DNA. The sample yields 300,000 to 350,000 distinct CDR3 sequences; almost 4% were counted once. The leading ten clones occupy less than 25% of the sample. The specimen comprised PBMCs, sampled 5 days after the yellow fever booster vaccination. All receptors come from a man between 18 and 35 years old who received the YFV17D yellow fever vaccine.

This clonotype was recorded a few times. This chain connects TRBV3-1 to TRBJ1-4; D remains unclear. The V gene lost 4 bases and the J gene lost 4 bases, with 10 bases spanning the gap. The CDR3 runs 14 residues. Germline V gene sequence: CDR1 LGHDT, CDR2 YNNKEL (reference sequence). The CDR3 DNA is TGTGCCAGCAGCCCTGGGGAGGGTAATGAAAAACTGTTTTTT. It encodes CASSPGEGNEKLFF.

The sample holds a few counts of this clonotype. The chain's CDR3 is CATSRDTGLGSEQYF. The CDR3 bases are TGTGCCACCAGCAGAGATACGGGACTAGGATCTGAGCAGTACTTC. The rearrangement links TRBV15 to TRBJ2-7, with 8 bases aligning to TRBD2. The V gene end was trimmed by 0 bases and the J gene end by 7 bases; junction bases not matched to a gene: 8. Germline assignment: CDR1 LNHNV and CDR2 YYDKDF (reference sequence). CDR3 length equals 15 residues.

This clonotype was counted at least ten times. The CDR3 bases are TGTGCCAGCAGTTATGGCCCGACTGGGGGCACTGAAGCTTTCTTT. Amino acid sequence: CASSYGPTGGTEAFF. The gene calls are TRBV5-5 and TRBJ1-1; D is perhaps TRBD1 (5 bases). The CDR3 totals 15 residues. V was pared by 5 bases and J by 4 bases, with 18 bases between. Germline values: CDR1 SGHKS, CDR2 YYEKEE (reference sequence).

The chain recombines TRBV12-3 or TRBV12-4 with TRBJ2-5, with 8 bases that match TRBD2. The V gene end was trimmed by 6 bases and the J gene end by 5 bases; junction bases not matched to a gene: 11. The CDR3 is made up of 15 amino acids. CDR3 sequence reads: CASSPIGGAYETQYF. CDR3 DNA: TGTGCCAGCAGCCCTATCGGGGGGGCTTATGAGACCCAGTACTTC.

This clonotype was observed many times. The V and J genes are TRBV4-3 and TRBJ2-3; D gene ambiguous. The germline V and J ends were trimmed by 0 bases and 2 bases, with 6 bases remaining between them. This CDR3 has 14 residues. Germline values: CDR1 LGHNA, CDR2 YSLEER. Here the CDR3 DNA reads TGCGCCAGCAGCCAAGAACAAGTCACAGATACGCAGTATTTT. Its translation is CASSQEQVTDTQYF.

This clonotype was seen ten or more times. The genes are TRBV5-1 and TRBJ2-5, with TRBD2 matching 12 bases. CDR1 is SGHRS, CDR2 YFSETQ, per germline. The J segment lost 4 bases and the V segment lost 1 base, leaving 2 bases of the junction unmatched. The CDR3 sequence is 15 residues long. In DNA form, the CDR3 reads TGCGCCAGCAGCTTGTCTAGCGGGGGGGCAGAGACCCAGTACTTC. As protein: CASSLSSGGAETQYF.

This clonotype occurred many times. This chain joins TRBV5-1 and TRBJ2-1, with D uncertain. The CDR3 is 15 residues long. V was cut by 0 bases and J by 1 base, with 8 bases left in between. The germline V gene encodes CDR1 SGHRS and CDR2 YFSETQ. CDR3 sequence reads: CASSLEGESYNEQFF. The CDR3 DNA reads TGCGCCAGCAGCTTGGAAGGCGAATCCTACAATGAGCAGTTCTTC.